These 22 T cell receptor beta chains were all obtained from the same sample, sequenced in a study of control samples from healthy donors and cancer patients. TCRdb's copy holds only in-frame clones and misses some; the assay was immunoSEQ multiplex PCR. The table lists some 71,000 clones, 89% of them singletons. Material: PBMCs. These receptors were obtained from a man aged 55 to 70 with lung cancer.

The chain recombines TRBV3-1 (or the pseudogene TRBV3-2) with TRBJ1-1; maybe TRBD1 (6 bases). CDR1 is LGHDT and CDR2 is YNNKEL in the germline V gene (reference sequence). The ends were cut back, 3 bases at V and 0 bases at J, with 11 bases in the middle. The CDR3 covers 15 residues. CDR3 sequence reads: CASSQADRMNTEAFF. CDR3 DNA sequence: TGTGCCAGCAGCCAGGCGGACAGAATGAACACTGAAGCTTTCTTT.

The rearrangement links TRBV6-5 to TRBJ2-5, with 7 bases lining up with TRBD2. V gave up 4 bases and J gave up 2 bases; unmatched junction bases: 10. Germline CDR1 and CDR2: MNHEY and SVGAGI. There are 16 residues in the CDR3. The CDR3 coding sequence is TGTGCCAGCAGTTCCTTGGGCGGGGGAACACAAGAGACCCAGTACTTC. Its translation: CASSSLGGGTQETQYF.

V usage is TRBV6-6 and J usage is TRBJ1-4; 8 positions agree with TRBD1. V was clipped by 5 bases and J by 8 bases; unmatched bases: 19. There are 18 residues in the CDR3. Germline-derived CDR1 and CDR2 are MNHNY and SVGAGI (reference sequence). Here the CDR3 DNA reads TGTGCCAGCAGTCCCCGCGGACAGGGAAGGAGGGTAGGAGAAAAACTGTTTTTT. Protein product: CASSPRGQGRRVGEKLFF.

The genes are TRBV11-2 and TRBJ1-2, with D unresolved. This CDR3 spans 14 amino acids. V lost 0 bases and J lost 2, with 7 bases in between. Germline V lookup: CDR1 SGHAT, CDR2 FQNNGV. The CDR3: CASSLEFVNYGYTF. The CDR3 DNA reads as TGTGCCAGCAGCTTAGAATTTGTAAACTATGGCTACACCTTC. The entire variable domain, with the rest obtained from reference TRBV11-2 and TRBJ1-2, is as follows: EAGVAQSPRYKIIEKRQSVAFWCNPISGHATLYWYQQILGQGPKLLIQFQNNGVVDDSQLPKDRFSAERLKGVDSTLKIQPAKLEDSAVYLCASSLEFVNYGYTFGSGTRLTVV.

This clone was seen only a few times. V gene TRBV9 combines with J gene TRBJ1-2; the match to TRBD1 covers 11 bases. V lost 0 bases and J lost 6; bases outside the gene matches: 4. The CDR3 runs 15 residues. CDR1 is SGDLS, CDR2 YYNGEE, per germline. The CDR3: CASSVEMGQGDGYTF. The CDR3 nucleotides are TGTGCCAGCAGCGTAGAGATGGGACAGGGGGATGGCTACACCTTC. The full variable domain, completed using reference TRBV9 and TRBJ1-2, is DSGVTQTPKHLITATGQRVTLRCSPRSGDLSVYWYQQSLDQGLQFLIQYYNGEERAKGNILERFSAQQFPDLHSELNLSSLELGDSALYFCASSVEMGQGDGYTFGSGTRLTVV.

The CDR3 coding sequence is TGCGCCAGCAGCTTCCACCCGGGAAACAATGAGCAGTTCTTC. Translating it yields CASSFHPGNNEQFF. The V and J genes are TRBV5-1 and TRBJ2-1; D is possibly TRBD2 (5 bases). The CDR3 loop spans 14 amino acids. Germline CDR1 is SGHRS and CDR2 is YFSETQ. V was shortened by 2 bases and J by 5 bases, with 11 bases between the two germline ends.

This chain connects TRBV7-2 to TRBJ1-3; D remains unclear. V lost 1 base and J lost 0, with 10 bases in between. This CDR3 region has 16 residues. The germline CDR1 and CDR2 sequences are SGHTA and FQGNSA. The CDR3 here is CASSLVAGLSGNTIYF. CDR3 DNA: TGTGCCAGCAGCTTAGTGGCCGGGCTCTCTGGAAACACCATATATTTT. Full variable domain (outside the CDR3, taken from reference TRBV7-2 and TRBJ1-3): GAGVSQSPSNKVTEKGKDVELRCDPISGHTALYWYRQSLGQGLEFLIYFQGNSAPDKSGLPSDRFSAERTGGSVSTLTIQRTQQEDSAVYLCASSLVAGLSGNTIYFGEGSWLTVV.

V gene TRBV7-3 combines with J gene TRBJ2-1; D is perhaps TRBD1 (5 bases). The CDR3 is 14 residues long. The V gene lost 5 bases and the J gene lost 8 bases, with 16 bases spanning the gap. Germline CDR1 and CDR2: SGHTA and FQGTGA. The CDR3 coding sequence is TGTGCCAGCAGCCTAGGGGCGTCACGGGATGAGCAGTTCTTC. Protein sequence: CASSLGASRDEQFF. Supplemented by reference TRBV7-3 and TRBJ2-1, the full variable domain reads GAGVSQTPSNKVTEKGKYVELRCDPISGHTALYWYRQSLGQGPEFLIYFQGTGAADDSGLPNDRFFAVRPEGSVSTLKIQRTERGDSAVYLCASSLGASRDEQFFGPGTRLTVL.

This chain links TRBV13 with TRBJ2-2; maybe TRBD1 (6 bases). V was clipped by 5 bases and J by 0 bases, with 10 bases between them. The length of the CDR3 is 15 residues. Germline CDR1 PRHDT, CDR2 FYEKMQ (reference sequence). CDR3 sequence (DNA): TGTGCCAGCAGCCGCCGGACAGCGAACACCGGGGAGCTGTTTTTT. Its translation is CASSRRTANTGELFF.

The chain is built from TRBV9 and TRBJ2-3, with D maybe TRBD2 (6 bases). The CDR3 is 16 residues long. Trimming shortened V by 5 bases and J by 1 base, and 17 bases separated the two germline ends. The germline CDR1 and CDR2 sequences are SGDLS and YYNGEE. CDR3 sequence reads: CASRGFGRGRTDTQYF. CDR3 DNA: TGTGCCAGCAGGGGGTTCGGGAGAGGGCGCACAGATACGCAGTATTTT.

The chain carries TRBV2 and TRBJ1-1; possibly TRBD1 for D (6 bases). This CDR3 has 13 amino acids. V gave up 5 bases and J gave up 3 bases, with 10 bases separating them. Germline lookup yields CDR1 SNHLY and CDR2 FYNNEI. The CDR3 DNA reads TGTGCCAGCAGTTGGGGGCGAGACACTGAAGCTTTCTTT. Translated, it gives CASSWGRDTEAFF. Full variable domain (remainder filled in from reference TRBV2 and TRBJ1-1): EPEVTQTPSHQVTQMGQEVILRCVPISNHLYFYWYRQILGQKVEFLVSFYNNEISEKSEIFDDQFSVERPDGSNFTLKIRSTKLEDSAMYFCASSWGRDTEAFFGQGTRLTVV.

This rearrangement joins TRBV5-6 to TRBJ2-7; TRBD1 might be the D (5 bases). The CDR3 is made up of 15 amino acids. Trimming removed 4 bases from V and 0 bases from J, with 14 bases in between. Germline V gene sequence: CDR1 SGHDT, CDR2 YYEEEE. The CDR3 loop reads CASSDAGISSYEQYV. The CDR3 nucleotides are TGTGCCAGCAGCGACGCAGGGATAAGCTCCTACGAGCAGTACGTC.

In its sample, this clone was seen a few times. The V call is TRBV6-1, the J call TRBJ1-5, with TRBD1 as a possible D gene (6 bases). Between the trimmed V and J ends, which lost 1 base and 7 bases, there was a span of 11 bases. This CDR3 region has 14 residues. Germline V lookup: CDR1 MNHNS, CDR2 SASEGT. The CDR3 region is CASSEGGGRQPQHF. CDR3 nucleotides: TGTGCCAGCAGTGAAGGCGGGGGCAGGCAGCCCCAGCATTTT.

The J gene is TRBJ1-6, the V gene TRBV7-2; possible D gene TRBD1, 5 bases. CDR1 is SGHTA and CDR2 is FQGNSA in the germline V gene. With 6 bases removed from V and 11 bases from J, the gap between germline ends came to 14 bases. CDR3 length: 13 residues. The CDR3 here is CASRNALGAPLHF. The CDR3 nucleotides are TGTGCCAGCAGAAACGCATTAGGGGCACCCCTCCACTTT.

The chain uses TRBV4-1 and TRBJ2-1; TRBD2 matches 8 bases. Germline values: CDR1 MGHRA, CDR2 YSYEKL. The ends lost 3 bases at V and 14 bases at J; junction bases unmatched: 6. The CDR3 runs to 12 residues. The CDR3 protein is CASSQPGLVKFF. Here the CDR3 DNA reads TGCGCCAGCAGCCAGCCGGGACTAGTGAAGTTCTTC.

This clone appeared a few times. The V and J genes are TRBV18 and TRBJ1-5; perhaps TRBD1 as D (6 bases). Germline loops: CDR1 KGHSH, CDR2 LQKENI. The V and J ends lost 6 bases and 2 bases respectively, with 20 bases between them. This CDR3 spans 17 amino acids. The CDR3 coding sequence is TGTGCCAGCTCCCCTAGCGTGACAGGAGTACGCAATCAGCCCCAGCATTTT. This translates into CASSPSVTGVRNQPQHF.

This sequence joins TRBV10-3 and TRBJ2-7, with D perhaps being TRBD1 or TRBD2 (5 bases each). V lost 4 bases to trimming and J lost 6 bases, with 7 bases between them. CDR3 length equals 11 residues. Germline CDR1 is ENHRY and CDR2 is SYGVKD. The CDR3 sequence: CAISGGAEQYV. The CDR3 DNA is TGTGCCATCAGTGGAGGGGCCGAGCAGTACGTC.

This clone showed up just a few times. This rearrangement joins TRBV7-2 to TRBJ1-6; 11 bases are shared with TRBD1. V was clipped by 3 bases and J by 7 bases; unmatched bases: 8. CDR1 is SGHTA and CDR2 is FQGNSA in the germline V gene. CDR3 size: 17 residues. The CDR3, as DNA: TGTGCCAGCAGCTTCTCCGGGACAGGGGGACTAAATTCACCCCTCCACTTT. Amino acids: CASSFSGTGGLNSPLHF.

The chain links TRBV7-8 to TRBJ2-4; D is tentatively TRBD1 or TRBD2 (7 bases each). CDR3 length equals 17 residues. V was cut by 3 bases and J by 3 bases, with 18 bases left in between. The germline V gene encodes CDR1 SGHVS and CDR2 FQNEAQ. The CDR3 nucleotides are TGTGCCAGCAGCTTCTTTGTCGGGGGGACAGACAAAAACATTCAGTACTTC. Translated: CASSFFVGGTDKNIQYF. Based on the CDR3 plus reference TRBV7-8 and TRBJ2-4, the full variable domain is GAGVSQSPRYKVAKRGQDVALRCDPISGHVSLFWYQQALGQGPEFLTYFQNEAQLDKSGLPSDRFFAERPEGSVSTLKIQRTQQEDSAVYLCASSFFVGGTDKNIQYFGAGTRLSVL.

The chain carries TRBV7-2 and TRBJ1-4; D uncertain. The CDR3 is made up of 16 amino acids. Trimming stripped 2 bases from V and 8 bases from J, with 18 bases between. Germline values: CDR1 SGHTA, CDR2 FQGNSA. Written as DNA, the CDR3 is TGTGCCAGCAGCTTATACGGTGTCAGATTGGAGGAAAAACTGTTTTTT. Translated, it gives CASSLYGVRLEEKLFF.

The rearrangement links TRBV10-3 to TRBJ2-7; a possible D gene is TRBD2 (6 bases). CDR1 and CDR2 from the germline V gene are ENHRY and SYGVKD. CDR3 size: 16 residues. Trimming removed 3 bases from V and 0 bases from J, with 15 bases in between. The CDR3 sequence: CAISDHQGRSSYEQYF. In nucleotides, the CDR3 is TGTGCCATCAGTGATCACCAAGGGAGGAGCTCCTACGAGCAGTACTTC.

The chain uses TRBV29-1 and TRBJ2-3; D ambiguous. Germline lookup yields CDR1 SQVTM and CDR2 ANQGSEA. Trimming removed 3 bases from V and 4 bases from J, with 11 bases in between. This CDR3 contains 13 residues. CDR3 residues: CSVDTIWADTQYF. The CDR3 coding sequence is TGCAGCGTTGATACTATCTGGGCAGATACGCAGTATTTT.